These 20 T cell receptor beta chains were all obtained from the same sample, sequenced in a study of shared clonotypes between healthy human individuals (dated by TCRdb to about 2020). Library construction relied on the immunoSEQ multiplex PCR assay. Sourced from immuneACCESS, this table was stored by TCRdb with only in-frame sequences that have V and J called. A share of the clones is absent; for the studies checked, an unresolved V gene accounts for under half, and the remainder has no known explanation. Recorded for this sample are roughly 2,300,000 clones; 92% of them occurred a single time. The ten largest clonotypes hold roughly 0.34% of the sample. Sequenced material: naive CD4+ T cells from PBMCs. Read against the paper, the sample's cell subset or site label means: CD45RA+ positively selected. The origin of the receptors is a man younger than 35 in good health. Some clones in this sample may be carry-over from other donors' samples.

This clone has only one observation. The chain has TRBV7-9 and TRBJ1-3; D is perhaps TRBD1 (5 bases). V lost 6 bases, J lost 0 bases, and 15 bases lay in between. CDR1 SEHNR and CDR2 FQNEAQ come from the germline V gene (reference sequence). The length of the CDR3 is 16 residues. The chain's CDR3 is CASRMKSQGSGNTIYF. For the CDR3, the DNA is TGTGCCAGCAGGATGAAAAGTCAGGGCTCTGGAAACACCATATATTTT.

The gene calls are TRBV9 and TRBJ1-2; 8 nucleotides align to TRBD1. After removal of 4 bases from V and 5 bases from J, the junction contained 10 bases not matched to a gene. The CDR3 extends over 15 amino acids. Germline V CDR1 and CDR2: SGDLS, YYNGEE. CDR3 nucleotide sequence: TGTGCCAGCAGCATTGGGACAGGAGATCGGTATGGCTACACCTTC. Translation: CASSIGTGDRYGYTF.

The V call is TRBV11-2, the J call TRBJ1-4; 7 positions match TRBD1. The CDR3 runs to 19 residues. Losses at the gene ends were 3 bases for V and 1 base for J; bases not matched to a gene: 14. Per germline, CDR1 SGHAT and CDR2 FQNNGV. The CDR3 DNA sequence: TGTGCCAGCAGCTTCGGTAGGGGGCAACGAGGCGAAACTAATGAAAAACTGTTTTTT. Protein: CASSFGRGQRGETNEKLFF.

V and J are TRBV5-1 and TRBJ1-2, with D unresolved. The V end lost 5 bases, the J end lost 6 bases, and 20 bases lay between the germline ends. CDR3 length equals 15 residues. CDR1 SGHRS and CDR2 YFSETQ come from the germline V gene. The CDR3 sequence: CASRMQTTASDGYTF. CDR3 sequence (DNA): TGCGCCAGCAGGATGCAGACGACGGCTTCCGATGGCTACACCTTC.

Written as DNA, the CDR3 is TGTGCCAGGTCGAGTTACAGAGCCCCCTCCTACGAGCAGTACTTC. It codes for CARSSYRAPSYEQYF. This chain links TRBV21-1 with TRBJ2-7; TRBD1 is the table's D call, not checked against the DNA. TRBV21-1 is deemed a pseudogene. This CDR3 region has 15 residues.

This clone has a handful of counts. V and J are TRBV7-9 and TRBJ2-6; TRBD2 might be the D (5 bases). This CDR3 has 14 residues. Germline CDR1 is SEHNR and CDR2 is FQNEAQ (reference sequence). Trimming cost V 7 bases and J 1 base, with 8 bases left between them. CDR3 DNA: TGTGCCAGCATCGAGGGTTCTGGGGCCAACGTCCTGACTTTC. Its translation is CASIEGSGANVLTF.

The chain has TRBV28 and TRBJ1-5; tentatively, D is TRBD1 (6 bases). The germline V and J ends were trimmed by 5 bases and 0 bases, with 14 bases remaining between them. Germline V gene lookup returns CDR1 MDHEN and CDR2 SYDVKM. The CDR3 extends over 16 amino acids. CDR3 protein: CASSTLDRYSNQPQHF. The CDR3 nucleotides are TGTGCCAGCAGTACCTTAGACAGGTATAGCAATCAGCCCCAGCATTTT.

This chain connects TRBV29-1 to TRBJ2-1; perhaps TRBD2 as D (5 bases). CDR1 SQVTM and CDR2 ANQGSEA come from the germline V gene. With 0 bases removed from V and 2 bases from J, the gap between germline ends came to 11 bases. This CDR3 is built from 15 residues. The CDR3 bases are TGCAGCGTTGAAGATTACGAGGGCCCCTACAATGAGCAGTTCTTC. Translation gives CSVEDYEGPYNEQFF.

The rearrangement uses TRBV7-9 and TRBJ1-3; weak D call: TRBD1 (6 bases). CDR1 is SEHNR, CDR2 FQNEAQ, per germline (reference sequence). V lost 1 base and J lost 6, with 7 bases in between. The CDR3 length is 13 residues. The CDR3 DNA sequence: TGTGCCAGCAGCTTAGTGGGACAAAACACCATATATTTT. Residues: CASSLVGQNTIYF.

The V call is TRBV18, the J call TRBJ2-7; 8 nucleotides agree with TRBD1. The CDR3 loop spans 13 amino acids. The germline V gene has CDR1 KGHSH and CDR2 LQKENI. The V segment lost 8 bases and the J segment 3 bases; nucleotides outside the gene matches: 6. The CDR3 is CASGLTGGYEQYF. For the CDR3, the DNA is TGTGCCAGCGGGTTAACAGGGGGCTACGAGCAGTACTTC.

The rearrangement uses TRBV7-2 and TRBJ1-4, with 11 bases lining up with TRBD1. The V gene end was trimmed by 5 bases and the J gene end by 3 bases; junction bases not matched to a gene: 5. The CDR3 sequence is 16 residues long. The germline CDR1 and CDR2 sequences are SGHTA and FQGNSA. CDR3 DNA sequence: TGTGCCAGCAGCAGGACAGGGGGCCTGTCTAATGAAAAACTGTTTTTT. This encodes CASSRTGGLSNEKLFF.

The gene calls are TRBV5-6 and TRBJ2-3; D perhaps matches TRBD2 (6 bases). Germline V gives CDR1 SGHDT, CDR2 YYEEEE. The CDR3 is made up of 15 amino acids. Trimming removed 4 bases from V and 1 base from J, with 13 bases in between. The DNA of the CDR3 is TGTGCCAGCAGCCCCGGGGGATACGGCACAGATACGCAGTATTTT. It is translated as CASSPGGYGTDTQYF. The variable domain in full, completed from reference TRBV5-6 and TRBJ2-3, reads DAGVTQSPTHLIKTRGQQVTLRCSPKSGHDTVSWYQQALGQGPQFIFQYYEEEERQRGNFPDRFSGHQFPNYSSELNVNALLLGDSALYLCASSPGGYGTDTQYFGPGTRLTVL.

Note on this clone: One end of the junction fails to match germline, which may point to a read error. The genes are TRBV10-3 and TRBJ2-7, with D possibly matching TRBD1 (5 bases). Germline lookup yields CDR1 ENHRY and CDR2 SYGVKD. The CDR3 is 12 amino acids. CDR3 sequence (DNA): TGTGCCATCGGTGACAGAACCTACGAGCAGTACTTC. Translation: CAIGDRTYEQYF.

The gene calls are TRBV10-3 and TRBJ2-7, with 9 bases aligning to TRBD1. The CDR3 covers 16 residues. The ends lost 6 bases at V and 0 bases at J; junction bases unmatched: 9. Germline CDR1 is ENHRY and CDR2 is SYGVKD. The CDR3 nucleotides read TGTGCCATCAGGGGGGACAGGGCCTTAAACTCCTACGAGCAGTACTTC. Its protein product is CAIRGDRALNSYEQYF.

The chain is built from TRBV6-6 and TRBJ1-2, with TRBD1 as a possible D gene (5 bases). Germline lookup yields CDR1 MNHNY and CDR2 SVGAGI (reference sequence). The CDR3 is made up of 13 amino acids. V was cut by 6 bases and J by 8 bases, with 16 bases left in between. This CDR3 reads CASSITGSGGYTF. CDR3 DNA sequence: TGTGCCAGCAGCATCACAGGATCTGGAGGCTACACCTTC.

This clone has just a few counts. The CDR3 DNA reads TGCGCCAGCAGCTTGATGGGCCCAGATACGCAGTATTTT. This codes for CASSLMGPDTQYF. The V call is TRBV5-1, the J call TRBJ2-3, with no clear D. Germline CDR1 and CDR2: SGHRS and YFSETQ. The ends were cut back, 1 base at V and 4 bases at J, with 7 bases in the middle. The CDR3 loop spans 13 amino acids.

V is TRBV25-1 and J is TRBJ1-2; possible D gene TRBD1, 5 bases. The CDR3 sequence is 14 residues long. V lost 6 bases and J 7 bases, leaving 18 bases between the germline ends. Germline CDR1 and CDR2: MGHDK and SYGVNS. CDR3 protein: CASRGPPQGSGYTF. CDR3 DNA sequence: TGTGCCAGCAGAGGCCCCCCGCAGGGCTCTGGCTACACCTTC.

As regards this clone: This same CDR3 is encoded by further DNA sequences in the sample. This chain links TRBV19 with TRBJ1-5, with a possible D match to TRBD1 (6 bases). Trimming took 3 bases from V and 4 from J, leaving 13 bases between them. CDR1 LNHDA and CDR2 SQIVND come from the germline V gene (reference sequence). The CDR3 totals 15 residues. CDR3 protein: CASSIVGGNNQPQHF. The CDR3 coding sequence is TGTGCCAGTAGTATTGTTGGGGGCAATAATCAGCCCCAGCATTTT.

For this clone: This same CDR3 is encoded by further DNA sequences in the sample. The J gene is TRBJ1-2, the V gene TRBV6-1, with D perhaps matching TRBD1 (5 bases). Germline lookup yields CDR1 MNHNS and CDR2 SASEGT. This CDR3 has 14 amino acids. Trimming stripped 1 base from V and 1 base from J, with 7 bases between. DNA for the CDR3: TGTGCCAGCAGTGAAGGGGGGGGTAACTATGGCTACACCTTC. It yields the protein CASSEGGGNYGYTF.

This clone was seen a single time. The genes are TRBV28 and TRBJ2-4; 9 nucleotides match TRBD1. This CDR3 region has 16 residues. The germline gives CDR1 MDHEN, CDR2 SYDVKM. V lost 3 bases to trimming and J lost 6 bases; unmatched junction nucleotides: 9. Written as DNA, the CDR3 is TGTGCCAGCAGTTTGTCCACCCCGACAGGGGGAAACATTCAGTACTTC. It translates to CASSLSTPTGGNIQYF.